This is a list of T cell receptor beta chains from one sample in a study of shared T cell receptors in the human thymus. Produced via immunoSEQ multiplex PCR; TCRdb's table is partial and in-frame only. The table records 450,000 to 650,000 clones, more than 75% of them present only once. The same specimen was also included in a second study, on human thymus T cells.

Sequenced input: thymocytes. All receptors derive from a boy younger than two with a congenital heart defect. CDR3s leave out the opening cysteine and the closing phenylalanine or tryptophan. A D gene is named only where the DNA matches it firmly. Rows may omit the clone size; those that give it use once, few, many or a size class.

few - TRBJ2-7 TRBV7-9 ASSPDTGGLGEAGEQY
- TRBD1 TRBJ1-5 TRBV7-9 ASSLGTGGDSNQPQH
- - TRBJ2-5 TRBV29-1 SVQKQGKETQY
- - TRBJ1-3 TRBV4-1 ASSHLTGNGNTIY
- - TRBJ1-5 TRBV2 ASRRQGKSNQPQH
- TRBD1 TRBJ2-1 TRBV28 ASSSPTTGGGNEQF
- TRBD2 TRBJ2-7 TRBV18 ASSPSTSGYSYEQY
once TRBD2 TRBJ2-7 TRBV14 ASSPGLAGESHYEQY
- TRBD2 TRBJ2-7 TRBV6-5 ASSRVAGGLYEQY
- TRBD1 TRBJ1-2 TRBV27 ASSFLGTGEHRYGYT
- - TRBJ2-7 TRBV6-5 ASSYSAAAAEQY
few - TRBJ1-2 TRBV27 ASSFRWGGNYGYT
- TRBD2 TRBJ2-2 TRBV27 ASHGGGLGTGELF
few TRBD1 TRBJ2-3 TRBV11-1 ASRETGERGTDTQY
- - TRBJ2-1 TRBV9 ASSGGQRGGNEQF
few - TRBJ2-5 TRBV27 ASSLGTSYQETQY
- TRBD1 TRBJ2-6 TRBV30 AWSRTGGLPGANVLT
once - TRBJ1-2 TRBV19 ASRSDYGYT
- TRBD2 TRBJ2-7 TRBV6-5 ASSYSSREEAYEQY
- TRBD1 TRBJ2-6 TRBV5-6 ASSLAETGGPGANVLT
- TRBD1 TRBJ2-7 TRBV4-1 ASSAGQGGEQY
- - TRBJ2-3 TRBV15 ATSMSQTSTDTQY
few TRBD2 TRBJ2-5 TRBV28 ASSIAAGGPQETQY
- TRBD1 TRBJ1-1 TRBV6-6 ASSYPHGTGPAF
- - TRBJ2-3 TRBV16 ASSQTLRGSSTDTQY
once - TRBJ1-1 TRBV11-2 ASSWRIGIPDNTEAF
- - TRBJ2-5 TRBV27 ASAAIRRAGQETQY
once - TRBJ1-3 TRBV7-2 ASSHTPNLEADGNTIY
- TRBD2 - TRBV15 ATSSLREGDNEQF